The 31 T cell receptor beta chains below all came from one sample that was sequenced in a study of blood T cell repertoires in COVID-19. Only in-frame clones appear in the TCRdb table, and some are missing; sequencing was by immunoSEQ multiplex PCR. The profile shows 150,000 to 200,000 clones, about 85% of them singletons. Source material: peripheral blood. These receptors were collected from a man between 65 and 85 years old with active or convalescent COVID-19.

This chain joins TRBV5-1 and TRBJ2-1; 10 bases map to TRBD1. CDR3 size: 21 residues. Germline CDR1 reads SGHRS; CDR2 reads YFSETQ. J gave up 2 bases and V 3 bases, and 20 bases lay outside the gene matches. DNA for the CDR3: TGCGCCAGCAGCTCCGACTTGACCGGGACAGGGGCCATGCTGACCTACAATGAGCAGTTCTTC. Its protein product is CASSSDLTGTGAMLTYNEQFF.

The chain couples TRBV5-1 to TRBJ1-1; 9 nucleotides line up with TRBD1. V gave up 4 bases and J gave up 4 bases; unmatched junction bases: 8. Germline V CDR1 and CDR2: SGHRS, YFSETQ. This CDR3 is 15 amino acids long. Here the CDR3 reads CASSLGQGRITEAFF. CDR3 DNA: TGCGCCAGCAGCCTAGGACAGGGGAGAATCACTGAAGCTTTCTTT.

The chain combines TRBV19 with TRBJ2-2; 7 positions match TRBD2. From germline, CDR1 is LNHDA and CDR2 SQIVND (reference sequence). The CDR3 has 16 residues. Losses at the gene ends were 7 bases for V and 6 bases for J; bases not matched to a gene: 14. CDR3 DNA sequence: TGTGCCAGTACCCCGGCGGGCGGGAGTATGGCCGGGGAGCTGTTTTTT. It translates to CASTPAGGSMAGELFF.

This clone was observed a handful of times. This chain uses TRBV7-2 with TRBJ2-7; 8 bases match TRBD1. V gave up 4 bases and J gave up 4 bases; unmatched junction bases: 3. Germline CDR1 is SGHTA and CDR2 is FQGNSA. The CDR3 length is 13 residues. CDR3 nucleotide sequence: TGTGCCAGCAGCTCCTGGACAGGGTACGAGCAGTACTTC. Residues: CASSSWTGYEQYF.

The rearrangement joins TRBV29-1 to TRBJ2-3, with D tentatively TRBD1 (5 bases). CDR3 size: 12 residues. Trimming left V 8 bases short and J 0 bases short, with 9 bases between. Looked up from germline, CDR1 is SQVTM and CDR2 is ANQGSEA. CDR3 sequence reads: CSTQGSTDTQYF. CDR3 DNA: TGCAGCACCCAGGGCAGCACAGATACGCAGTATTTT.

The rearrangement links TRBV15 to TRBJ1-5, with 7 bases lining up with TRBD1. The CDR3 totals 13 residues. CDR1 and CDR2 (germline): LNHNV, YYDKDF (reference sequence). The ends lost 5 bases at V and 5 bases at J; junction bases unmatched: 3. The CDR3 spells CATSVDRDQPQHF. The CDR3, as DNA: TGTGCCACCAGCGTAGACAGGGATCAGCCCCAGCATTTT.

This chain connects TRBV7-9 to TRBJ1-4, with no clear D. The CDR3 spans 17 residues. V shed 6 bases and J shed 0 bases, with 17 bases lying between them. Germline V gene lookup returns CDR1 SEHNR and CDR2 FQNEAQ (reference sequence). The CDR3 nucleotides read TGTGCCAGCAGACATGACAAGGCCGGTGCAACTAATGAAAAACTGTTTTTT. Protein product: CASRHDKAGATNEKLFF.

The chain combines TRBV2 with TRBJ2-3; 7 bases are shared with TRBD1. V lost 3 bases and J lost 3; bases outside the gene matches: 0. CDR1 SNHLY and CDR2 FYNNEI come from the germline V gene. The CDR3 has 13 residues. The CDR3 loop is CASSEGQTDTQYF. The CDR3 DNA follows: TGTGCCAGCAGTGAGGGACAGACAGATACGCAGTATTTT.

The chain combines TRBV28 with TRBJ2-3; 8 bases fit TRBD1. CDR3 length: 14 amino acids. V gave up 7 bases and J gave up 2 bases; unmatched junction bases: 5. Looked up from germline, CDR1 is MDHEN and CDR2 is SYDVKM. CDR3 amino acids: CASIRTGYTDTQYF. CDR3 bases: TGTGCCAGCATTAGGACAGGGTACACAGATACGCAGTATTTT.

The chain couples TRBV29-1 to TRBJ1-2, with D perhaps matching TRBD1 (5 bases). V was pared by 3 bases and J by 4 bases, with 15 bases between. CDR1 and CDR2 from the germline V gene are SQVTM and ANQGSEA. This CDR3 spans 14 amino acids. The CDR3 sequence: CSVDDSFGSYGYTF. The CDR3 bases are TGCAGCGTTGACGACAGCTTCGGGAGCTATGGCTACACCTTC.

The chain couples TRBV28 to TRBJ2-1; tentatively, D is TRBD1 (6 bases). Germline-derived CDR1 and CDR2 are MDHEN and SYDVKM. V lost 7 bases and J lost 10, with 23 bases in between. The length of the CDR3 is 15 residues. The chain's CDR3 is CASNSEGGISLEQFF. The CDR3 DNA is TGTGCCAGCAACTCCGAAGGGGGAATTTCATTAGAGCAGTTCTTC.

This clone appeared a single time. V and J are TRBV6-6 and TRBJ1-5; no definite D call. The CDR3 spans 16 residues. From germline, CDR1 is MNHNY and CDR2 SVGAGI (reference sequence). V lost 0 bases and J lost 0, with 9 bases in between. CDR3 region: CASSYSTINSNQPQHF. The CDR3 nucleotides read TGTGCCAGCAGTTACTCGACTATAAATAGCAATCAGCCCCAGCATTTT.

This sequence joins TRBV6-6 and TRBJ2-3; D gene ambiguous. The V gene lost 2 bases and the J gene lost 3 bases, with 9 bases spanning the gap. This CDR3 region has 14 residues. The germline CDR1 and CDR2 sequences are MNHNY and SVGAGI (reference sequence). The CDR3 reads CASSYAAPTDTQYF. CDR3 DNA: TGTGCCAGCAGTTACGCCGCGCCGACAGATACGCAGTATTTT.

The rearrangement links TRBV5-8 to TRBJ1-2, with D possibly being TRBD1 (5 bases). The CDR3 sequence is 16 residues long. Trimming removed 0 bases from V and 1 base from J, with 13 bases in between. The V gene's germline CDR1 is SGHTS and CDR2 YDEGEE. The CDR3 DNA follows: TGTGCCAGCAGCTTGGGCCAGGGCTCTTTTAACTATGGCTACACCTTC. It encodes CASSLGQGSFNYGYTF. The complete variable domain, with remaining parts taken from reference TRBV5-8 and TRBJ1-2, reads EAGVTQSPTHLIKTRGQQATLRCSPISGHTSVYWYQQALGLGLQFLLWYDEGEERNRGNFPPRFSGRQFPNYSSELNVNALELEDSALYLCASSLGQGSFNYGYTFGSGTRLTVV.

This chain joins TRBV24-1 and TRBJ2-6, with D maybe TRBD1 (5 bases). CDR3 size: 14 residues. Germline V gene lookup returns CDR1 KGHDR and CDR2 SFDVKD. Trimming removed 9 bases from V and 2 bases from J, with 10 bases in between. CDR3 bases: TGTGCCACCGCCCAAGGGGCTGGGGCCAACGTCCTGACTTTC. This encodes CATAQGAGANVLTF.

CDR3 in amino acids: CASSPDETGLYF. The CDR3 coding sequence is TGTGCCAGCTCACCAGATGAGACAGGGCTGTACTTC. The J gene is TRBJ2-7, the V gene TRBV18; 7 bases align to TRBD1. CDR1 KGHSH and CDR2 LQKENI come from the germline V gene. This CDR3 has 12 amino acids. V dropped 2 bases and J dropped 12; count of bases not matched to a gene: 7.

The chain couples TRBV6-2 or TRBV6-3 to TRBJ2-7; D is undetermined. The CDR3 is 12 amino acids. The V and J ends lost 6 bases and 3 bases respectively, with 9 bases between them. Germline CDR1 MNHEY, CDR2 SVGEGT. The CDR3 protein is CASSDMVYEQYF. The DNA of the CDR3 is TGTGCCAGCAGCGACATGGTCTACGAGCAGTACTTC.

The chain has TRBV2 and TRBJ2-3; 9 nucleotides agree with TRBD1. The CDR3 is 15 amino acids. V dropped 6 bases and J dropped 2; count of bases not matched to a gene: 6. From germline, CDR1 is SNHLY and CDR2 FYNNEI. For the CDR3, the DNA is TGTGCCAGCAGCTACGGGACAGGGTTCACAGATACGCAGTATTTT. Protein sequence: CASSYGTGFTDTQYF.

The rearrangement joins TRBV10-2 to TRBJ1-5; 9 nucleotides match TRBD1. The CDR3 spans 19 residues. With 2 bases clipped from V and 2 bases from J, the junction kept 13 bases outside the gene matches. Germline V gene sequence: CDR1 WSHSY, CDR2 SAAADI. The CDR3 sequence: CASSEAGQGRGMGNQPQHF. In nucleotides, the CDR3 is TGCGCCAGCAGTGAGGCGGGACAGGGAAGGGGTATGGGCAATCAGCCCCAGCATTTT.

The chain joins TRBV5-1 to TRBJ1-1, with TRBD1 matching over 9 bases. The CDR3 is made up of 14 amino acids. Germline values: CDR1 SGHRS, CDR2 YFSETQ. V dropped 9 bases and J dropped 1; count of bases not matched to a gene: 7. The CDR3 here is CATSQTGGNTEAFF. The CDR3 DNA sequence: TGCGCCACCTCCCAGACAGGGGGGAACACTGAAGCTTTCTTT.

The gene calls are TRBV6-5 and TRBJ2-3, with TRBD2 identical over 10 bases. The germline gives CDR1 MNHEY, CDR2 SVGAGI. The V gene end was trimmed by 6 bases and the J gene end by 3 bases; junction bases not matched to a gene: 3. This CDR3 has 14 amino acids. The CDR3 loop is CASSPGLATDTQYF. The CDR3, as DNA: TGTGCCAGCAGCCCGGGACTAGCGACAGATACGCAGTATTTT.

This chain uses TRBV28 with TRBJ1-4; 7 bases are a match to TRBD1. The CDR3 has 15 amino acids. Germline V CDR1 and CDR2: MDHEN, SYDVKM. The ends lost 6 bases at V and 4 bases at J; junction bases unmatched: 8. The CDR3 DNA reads TGTGCCAGCAGCCGACAAGACAGGGATAATGAAAAACTGTTTTTT. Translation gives CASSRQDRDNEKLFF.

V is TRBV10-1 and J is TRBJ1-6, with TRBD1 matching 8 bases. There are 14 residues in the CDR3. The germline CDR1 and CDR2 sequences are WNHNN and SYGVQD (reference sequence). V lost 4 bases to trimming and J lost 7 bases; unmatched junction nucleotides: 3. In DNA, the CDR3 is TGCGCCAGCAGTGCCGGACAGGGAAATTCACCCCTCCACTTT. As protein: CASSAGQGNSPLHF.

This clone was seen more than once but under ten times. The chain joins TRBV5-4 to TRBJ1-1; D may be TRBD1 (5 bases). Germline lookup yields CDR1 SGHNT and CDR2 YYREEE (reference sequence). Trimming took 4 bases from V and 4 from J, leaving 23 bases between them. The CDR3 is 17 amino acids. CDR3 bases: TGTGCCAGCAGCCCCCCGTTGGATTCGGGGGTGCGCACTGAAGCTTTCTTT. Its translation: CASSPPLDSGVRTEAFF.

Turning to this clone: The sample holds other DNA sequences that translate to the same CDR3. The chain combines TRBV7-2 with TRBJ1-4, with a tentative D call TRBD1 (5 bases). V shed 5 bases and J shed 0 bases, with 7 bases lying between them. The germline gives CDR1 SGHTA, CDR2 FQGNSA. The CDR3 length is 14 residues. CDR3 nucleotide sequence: TGTGCCAGCAGCCTCAGGGCAACTAATGAAAAACTGTTTTTT. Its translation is CASSLRATNEKLFF.

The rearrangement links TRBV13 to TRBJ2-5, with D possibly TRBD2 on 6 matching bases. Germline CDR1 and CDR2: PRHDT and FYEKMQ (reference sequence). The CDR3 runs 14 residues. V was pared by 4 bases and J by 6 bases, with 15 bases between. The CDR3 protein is CASSSPLRGKTQYF. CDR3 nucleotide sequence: TGTGCCAGCAGCTCCCCTCTACGGGGGAAGACCCAGTACTTC.

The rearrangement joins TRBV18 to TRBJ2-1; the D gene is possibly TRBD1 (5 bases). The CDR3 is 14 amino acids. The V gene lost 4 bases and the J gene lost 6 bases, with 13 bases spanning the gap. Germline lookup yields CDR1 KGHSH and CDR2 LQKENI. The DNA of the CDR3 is TGTGCCAGCTCACGGGCAGGGCTCTCCAATGAGCAGTTCTTC. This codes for CASSRAGLSNEQFF.

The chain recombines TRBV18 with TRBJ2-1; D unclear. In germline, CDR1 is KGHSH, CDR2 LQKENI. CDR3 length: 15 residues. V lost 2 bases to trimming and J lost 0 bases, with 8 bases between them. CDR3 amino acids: CASSPEPSSYNEQFF. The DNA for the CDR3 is TGTGCCAGCTCACCAGAACCCAGCTCCTACAATGAGCAGTTCTTC.

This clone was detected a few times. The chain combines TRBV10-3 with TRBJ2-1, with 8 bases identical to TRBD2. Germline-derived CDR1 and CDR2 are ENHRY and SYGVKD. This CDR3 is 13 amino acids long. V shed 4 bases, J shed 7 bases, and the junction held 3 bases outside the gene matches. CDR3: CAISGPGGNEQFF. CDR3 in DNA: TGTGCCATCAGTGGGCCGGGAGGGAATGAGCAGTTCTTC.

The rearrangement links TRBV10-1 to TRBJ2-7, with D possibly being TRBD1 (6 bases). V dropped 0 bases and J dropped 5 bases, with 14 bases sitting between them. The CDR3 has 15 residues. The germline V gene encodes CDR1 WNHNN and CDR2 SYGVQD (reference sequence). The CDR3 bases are TGCGCCAGCAGTGAGTCGTTGCAGGGGAGCCACGAGCAGTACTTC. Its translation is CASSESLQGSHEQYF.

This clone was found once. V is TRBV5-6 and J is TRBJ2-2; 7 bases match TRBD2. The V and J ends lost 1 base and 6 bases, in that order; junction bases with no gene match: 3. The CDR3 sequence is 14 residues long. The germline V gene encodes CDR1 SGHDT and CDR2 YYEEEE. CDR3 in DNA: TGTGCCAGCAGCTTGCAGGGAGGGGCCGGGGAGCTGTTTTTT. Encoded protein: CASSLQGGAGELFF.